This TCR beta chain was captured in a study of CD8+ T cells in alopecia areata. Study-level background: Those treated were given oral tofacitinib at 5 to 10 mg twice daily. General study results and limits: Scalp clonality, together with expanded CD8+ clones among the top 100, fell significantly with tofacitinib. In lesional scalp, particularly from alopecia totalis/universalis, clonality was higher than in normal scalp. Sharing of TCRs across patients appeared less clear than in mice, possibly for HLA-related reasons.

Following RNA extraction, reverse transcription yielded cDNA that acted as the sequencing template. TCRdb's copy holds only in-frame clones and misses some; the assay was immunoSEQ multiplex PCR. The sample consists of 150,000 to 200,000 clones, 50% to 70% of them appearing once. Trimming cost V 6 bases and J 3 bases, with 11 bases left between them. This CDR3 is 13 amino acids long. Treatment specified: oral pan-JAK inhibitor, 5-10 mg twice daily. With respect to this clone: Antigen specificity is unknown.

This TCR was sampled from a human donor with alopecia areata. V gene TRBV23-1 combines with J gene TRBJ2-5; TRBD2 might be the D (6 bases). TRBV23-1 carries the ORF label, with uncertain function. This material consisted of CD4+ T cells sorted from blood, taken around week 50, from a patient treated with tofacitinib. CDR3 nucleotides: TGCGCCAGCAGCCTACGACTAGAAGAGACCCAGTACTTC. This gives the protein CASSLRLEETQYF.